This entry is about one T cell receptor beta chain. Its antigen is as yet unknown. The sample belongs to a study of cytomegalovirus exposure and HLA in healthy donors. Overall study results and limits: Later analysis identified a missense DCLRE1C variant that was linked to TCR beta V- and J-gene trimming. Among the sequence variants, a highly shared cluster was likely an artifact of sequencing.

PCR was performed using 60 Vbeta and 13 Jbeta primers. The assay was immunoSEQ multiplex PCR, and TCRdb's table has in-frame clones only and misses some. The repertoire holds 200,000 or so clones, with 82% as singletons. The CDR3 loop spans 15 amino acids. Germline V lookup: CDR1 SNHLY, CDR2 FYNNEI. Trimming took off 4 bases at V and 0 bases at J, with 10 bases between the two ends. The TCR was taken from a woman aged 45 to 65 in good health and CMV-seropositive. The genes are TRBV2 and TRBJ2-1; D is possibly TRBD1 (6 bases). Sequenced: PBMCs. The CDR3 DNA sequence: TGTGCCAGCAGTGGCGAACAGGGCTCCTACAATGAGCAGTTCTTC. Amino acids: CASSGEQGSYNEQFF.